This entry lists 18 T cell receptor beta chains sequenced from one sample in a study of cytomegalovirus exposure and HLA in healthy donors. The PCR made use of 60 Vbeta and 13 Jbeta primers. The data were produced by immunoSEQ multiplex PCR, yet TCRdb's version contains in-frame clones alone and is incomplete. The sample holds over 130,000 clones, over 80% seen once. Input material: PBMCs. These receptors originate from a female donor in good health and CMV-seronegative.

This clone has a single count. The chain uses TRBV2 and TRBJ1-5; possible D gene TRBD1, 6 bases. The germline V and J ends were trimmed by 1 base and 7 bases, with 11 bases remaining between them. There are 14 residues in the CDR3. Germline CDR1 reads SNHLY; CDR2 reads FYNNEI. The CDR3 here is CASSEGRGKQPQHF. CDR3 DNA: TGTGCCAGCAGTGAAGGCAGGGGTAAACAGCCCCAGCATTTT.

The chain uses TRBV29-1 and TRBJ2-3; D is unresolved. Trimming removed 2 bases from V and 5 bases from J, with 14 bases in between. This CDR3 contains 14 residues. Per the germline V gene, CDR1 is SQVTM and CDR2 is ANQGSEA. The CDR3 DNA reads as TGCAGCGTTGAACTGACACACCAACGAGATACGCAGTATTTT. It specifies CSVELTHQRDTQYF.

The J gene is TRBJ2-1, the V gene TRBV27; 16 bases align to TRBD2. Trimming cost V 1 base and J 10 bases; bases outside gene matches: 4. Germline lookup yields CDR1 MNHEY and CDR2 SMNVEV (reference sequence). CDR3 length equals 16 residues. Here the CDR3 DNA reads TGTGCCAGCAGTTTATTAGGGACTAGCGGGAGGGCCGAGCAGTTCTTC. Translation: CASSLLGTSGRAEQFF.

The rearrangement uses TRBV6-5 and TRBJ2-4; tentatively, D is TRBD2 (5 bases). Trimming cost V 0 bases and J 1 base, with 10 bases left between them. Germline CDR1 MNHEY, CDR2 SVGAGI. The CDR3 loop spans 16 amino acids. In DNA, the CDR3 is TGTGCCAGCAGTTACTCGAGGGATAGGGCCAAAAACATTCAGTACTTC. This encodes CASSYSRDRAKNIQYF.

V usage is TRBV27 and J usage is TRBJ2-7; possible D gene TRBD2, 5 bases. There are 13 residues in the CDR3. Germline assignment: CDR1 MNHEY and CDR2 SMNVEV (reference sequence). V was cut by 6 bases and J by 3 bases, with 12 bases left in between. This CDR3 is CASSPGLNYEQYF. The CDR3 region has the DNA TGTGCCAGCAGCCCTGGACTGAACTACGAGCAGTACTTC.

This clone occurred a few times. V usage is TRBV5-4 and J usage is TRBJ1-1, with D possibly being TRBD1 (6 bases). Between the trimmed V and J ends, which lost 9 bases and 7 bases, there was a span of 13 bases. The CDR3 sequence is 11 residues long. Germline-derived CDR1 and CDR2 are SGHNT and YYREEE (reference sequence). This CDR3 reads CAITTGSEAFF. The CDR3 DNA reads TGTGCCATCACTACAGGGAGTGAAGCTTTCTTT.

The rearrangement joins TRBV7-7 to TRBJ2-3; no clear D gene. The CDR3 totals 14 residues. Trimming cost V 2 bases and J 4 bases, with 10 bases left between them. CDR1 SSHAT and CDR2 FNYEAQ come from the germline V gene (reference sequence). DNA for the CDR3: TGTGCCAGCAGCTTAAATCAGGAATCAGATACGCAGTATTTT. Its protein is CASSLNQESDTQYF.

In its sample, this clone was seen a few times. V usage is TRBV2 and J usage is TRBJ2-7, with TRBD2 matching over 8 bases. Germline V gives CDR1 SNHLY, CDR2 FYNNEI. This CDR3 comprises 15 residues. The junction had 6 bases not matched to a gene; V was cut back by 4 bases and J by 1 base. CDR3 sequence: CASSVLAGKSYEQYF. For the CDR3, the DNA is TGTGCCAGCAGTGTGTTAGCGGGAAAGTCCTACGAGCAGTACTTC.

The genes are TRBV5-6 and TRBJ1-5, with TRBD1 identical over 12 bases. The CDR3 is made up of 14 amino acids. Losses at the gene ends were 4 bases for V and 6 bases for J; bases not matched to a gene: 2. The V gene's germline CDR1 is SGHDT and CDR2 YYEEEE. The CDR3 bases are TGTGCCAGCAGCCTGGGACAGGGGGCTCAGCCCCAGCATTTT. It translates to CASSLGQGAQPQHF. Based on the CDR3 plus reference TRBV5-6 and TRBJ1-5, the full variable domain is DAGVTQSPTHLIKTRGQQVTLRCSPKSGHDTVSWYQQALGQGPQFIFQYYEEEERQRGNFPDRFSGHQFPNYSSELNVNALLLGDSALYLCASSLGQGAQPQHFGDGTRLSIL.

This clone was observed a single time. This chain uses TRBV2 with TRBJ1-4, with 7 bases lining up with TRBD1. Germline V gene data show CDR1 as SNHLY and CDR2 as FYNNEI. The CDR3 totals 15 residues. After removal of 7 bases from V and 5 bases from J, the junction contained 10 bases not matched to a gene. CDR3 bases: TGTGCCAGCACTCAAGGGGGACAGCCCAATGAAAAACTGTTTTTT. It encodes CASTQGGQPNEKLFF.

This sequence joins TRBV19 and TRBJ1-5, with 10 positions matching TRBD1. The V gene's germline CDR1 is LNHDA and CDR2 SQIVND (reference sequence). This CDR3 is 15 amino acids long. V lost 5 bases to trimming and J lost 2 bases; unmatched junction nucleotides: 3. The CDR3 reads CASSRDRGGNQPQHF. CDR3 nucleotides: TGTGCCAGTAGTCGGGACAGGGGAGGCAATCAGCCCCAGCATTTT.

This clone appeared a single time. The chain links TRBV5-1 to TRBJ1-1; D remains ambiguous. V was shortened by 0 bases and J by 1 base, with 10 bases between the two germline ends. The CDR3 runs to 15 residues. The germline V gene encodes CDR1 SGHRS and CDR2 YFSETQ. CDR3 loop: CASSLAPDSNTEAFF. The CDR3 bases are TGCGCCAGCAGCTTGGCCCCAGACTCGAACACTGAAGCTTTCTTT.

V and J are TRBV28 and TRBJ2-3, with TRBD1 as a possible D gene (5 bases). The CDR3 runs to 13 residues. From germline, CDR1 is MDHEN and CDR2 SYDVKM. V lost 8 bases and J lost 1, with 10 bases in between. CDR3 protein: CASEAGRTDTQYF. CDR3 bases: TGTGCCAGCGAGGCAGGGCGCACAGATACGCAGTATTTT.

The chain couples TRBV6-1 to TRBJ1-4; possibly TRBD1 for D (6 bases). This CDR3 has 14 amino acids. V was cut by 2 bases and J by 4 bases, with 8 bases left in between. Germline assignment: CDR1 MNHNS and CDR2 SASEGT. DNA for the CDR3: TGTGCCAGCAGTGAATCAGGGGTTAATGAAAAACTGTTTTTT. Translating it yields CASSESGVNEKLFF.

J is TRBJ1-2 and V is TRBV6-5; TRBD1 matches 8 bases. V shed 8 bases, J shed 3 bases, and the junction held 5 bases outside the gene matches. The CDR3 is made up of 13 amino acids. CDR1 is MNHEY and CDR2 is SVGAGI in the germline V gene. This CDR3 reads CASGNRGYYGYTF. The CDR3 DNA sequence: TGTGCCAGCGGAAACAGGGGGTACTATGGCTACACCTTC.

The CDR3 spells CASSYSDSSYEQYF. CDR3 bases: TGTGCCAGCAGTTACTCGGACAGTTCCTACGAGCAGTACTTC. The chain is built from TRBV6-5 and TRBJ2-7; D may be TRBD1 (6 bases). CDR3 length: 14 residues. From germline, CDR1 is MNHEY and CDR2 SVGAGI. The V gene lost 0 bases and the J gene lost 1 base, with 7 bases spanning the gap.

Notes on this clone: Other DNA sequences in this sample translate to the same CDR3. The chain is built from TRBV5-1 and TRBJ2-7; 9 bases line up with TRBD1. The CDR3 has 14 residues. J gave up 3 bases and V 4 bases, and 5 bases lay outside the gene matches. Germline values: CDR1 SGHRS, CDR2 YFSETQ. The DNA for the CDR3 is TGCGCCAGCAGCCAGGGACAGGGAGGCTACGAGCAGTACTTC. The encoded protein is CASSQGQGGYEQYF.

The J gene is TRBJ2-7, the V gene TRBV30; TRBD1 might be the D (6 bases). The V end lost 0 bases, the J end lost 0 bases, and 12 bases lay between the germline ends. The CDR3 is 15 amino acids. Germline V gene lookup returns CDR1 GTSNPN and CDR2 SVGIG (reference sequence). CDR3 nucleotide sequence: TGTGCCTGGAGTGTATACCGGACAGTCTCCTACGAGCAGTACTTC. It specifies CAWSVYRTVSYEQYF.